Following are 32 T cell receptor beta chains from one sample sequenced in a study of PD-1 blockade in classical Hodgkin lymphoma. Time point denoted: cycle 4 day 1 (C4D1), after about 6 weeks of nivolumab. Following autologous stem cell transplantation, relapse occurred in every patient, and exposure to brentuximab vedotin varied. Assay used: immunoSEQ multiplex PCR; TCRdb lists only in-frame clones, some missing. The repertoire holds about 21,000 clones, with 70% to 80% as singletons. The material was peripheral blood mononuclear cells (PBMCs), obtained before the fourth cycle of nivolumab. The receptors stem from a human donor with classical Hodgkin lymphoma.

The CDR3 sequence: CAIHRANVGELFF. The DNA of the CDR3 is TGTGCCATCCACCGGGCAAACGTGGGGGAGCTGTTTTTT. The chain employs TRBV6-6 and TRBJ2-2; D unresolved. The CDR3 is 13 residues long. Deletions cut 10 bases from V and 8 bases from J, with 17 bases between. CDR1 is MNHNY, CDR2 SVGAGI, per germline (reference sequence).

V usage is TRBV5-5 and J usage is TRBJ1-1, with TRBD1 as a possible D gene (5 bases). There are 16 residues in the CDR3. V was shortened by 4 bases and J by 1 base, with 17 bases between the two germline ends. Germline CDR1 reads SGHKS; CDR2 reads YYEKEE (reference sequence). The CDR3 bases are TGTGCCAGCAGCCCTCGTAGGGGCAGCCCGAACACTGAAGCTTTCTTT. Amino acids: CASSPRRGSPNTEAFF. The full variable domain, in which reference TRBV5-5 and TRBJ1-1 provide the parts outside the CDR3, is DAGVTQSPTHLIKTRGQQVTLRCSPISGHKSVSWYQQVLGQGPQFIFQYYEKEERGRGNFPDRFSARQFPNYSSELNVNALLLGDSALYLCASSPRRGSPNTEAFFGQGTRLTVV.

This clone was seen a few times. CDR3 nucleotide sequence: TGCGCCAGCAGCTCTTCCTTAAGGGAACAGGGAAAAAACTATGGCTACACCTTC. Amino acids: CASSSSLREQGKNYGYTF. This rearrangement joins TRBV5-1 to TRBJ1-2; a weak D match, TRBD1 (6 bases). Germline CDR1 reads SGHRS; CDR2 reads YFSETQ. This CDR3 is built from 18 residues. V lost 3 bases, J lost 2 bases, and 23 bases lay in between.

The V gene is TRBV6-5, the J gene TRBJ2-5; perhaps TRBD1 as D (6 bases). CDR3 length equals 14 residues. Germline V gene sequence: CDR1 MNHEY, CDR2 SVGAGI. With 5 bases removed from V and 5 bases from J, the gap between germline ends came to 15 bases. CDR3 in amino acids: CASSPNRARETQYF. CDR3 nucleotide sequence: TGTGCCAGCAGTCCCAACAGGGCACGGGAGACCCAGTACTTC.

This chain uses TRBV7-8 with TRBJ1-4; TRBD1 matches 8 bases. After removal of 0 bases from V and 7 bases from J, the junction contained 4 bases not matched to a gene. This CDR3 region has 15 residues. Germline CDR1 and CDR2: SGHVS and FQNEAQ. This chain's CDR3 is CASSLAGTGAEKLFF. The CDR3 nucleotides read TGTGCCAGCAGCTTAGCCGGGACAGGAGCTGAAAAACTGTTTTTT.

This chain joins TRBV29-1 and TRBJ2-7; 8 bases are a match to TRBD2. Per germline, CDR1 SQVTM and CDR2 ANQGSEA. The CDR3 is 13 residues long. V was clipped by 8 bases and J by 0 bases; unmatched bases: 6. CDR3 residues: CSTVAGNSYEQYF. DNA for the CDR3: TGCAGCACCGTAGCGGGAAACTCCTACGAGCAGTACTTC.

The chain links TRBV9 to TRBJ2-7; possibly TRBD2 for D (7 bases). V gave up 4 bases and J gave up 3 bases, with 14 bases separating them. The germline V gene encodes CDR1 SGDLS and CDR2 YYNGEE. There are 14 residues in the CDR3. In DNA form, the CDR3 reads TGTGCCAGCAGCCCCTGGCGGGGGCGCTACGAGCAGTACTTC. Protein product: CASSPWRGRYEQYF.

There are a few counts of this clone. This chain connects TRBV7-7 to TRBJ2-5; TRBD2 is a possible D gene (5 bases). Germline V gene data show CDR1 as SSHAT and CDR2 as FNYEAQ (reference sequence). The CDR3 spans 15 residues. Trimming stripped 2 bases from V and 3 bases from J, with 13 bases between. The CDR3 nucleotides are TGTGCCAGCAGCTTAACTTTGAGCGGTAAAGAGACCCAGTACTTC. Translation gives CASSLTLSGKETQYF.

This chain links TRBV5-4 with TRBJ2-3; no clear D. Trimming shortened V by 0 bases and J by 2 bases, and 1 base separated the two germline ends. The CDR3 has 12 amino acids. Germline CDR1 reads SGHNT; CDR2 reads YYREEE (reference sequence). CDR3 residues: CASSLDTDTQYF. The CDR3 DNA reads as TGTGCCAGCAGCTTGGACACAGATACGCAGTATTTT.

The chain links TRBV19 to TRBJ2-7; D might be TRBD2 (6 bases). The CDR3 length is 14 residues. V was shortened by 6 bases and J by 3 bases, with 15 bases between the two germline ends. Germline CDR1 and CDR2: LNHDA and SQIVND (reference sequence). This CDR3 is CASSPAGPLYEQYF. The CDR3 nucleotides are TGTGCCAGTAGCCCAGCGGGCCCACTCTACGAGCAGTACTTC.

This rearrangement joins TRBV5-7 to TRBJ2-7, with TRBD2 matching over 8 bases. TRBV5-7 is known as an ORF, though its function is uncertain. The trim removed 1 base at V and 3 bases at J, leaving 9 bases unmatched. CDR3 size: 16 residues. The CDR3 spells CASSLMASGLVYEQYF. The CDR3 DNA reads as TGTGCCAGCAGCTTGATGGCTAGCGGGCTCGTCTACGAGCAGTACTTC.

The genes are TRBV6-5 and TRBJ2-5; 7 nucleotides match TRBD1. The CDR3 has 13 residues. Germline V gives CDR1 MNHEY, CDR2 SVGAGI. V lost 6 bases to trimming and J lost 3 bases; unmatched junction nucleotides: 4. In nucleotides, the CDR3 is TGTGCCAGCAGCGACAGGGAAGAAGAGACCCAGTACTTC. The encoded protein is CASSDREEETQYF.

The chain employs TRBV5-1 and TRBJ2-5; D assignment may be TRBD1 or TRBD2 (6 bases each). The J call may be wrong; the DNA end is better matched by TRBJ2-7. This CDR3 is 19 amino acids long. Germline V gene lookup returns CDR1 SGHRS and CDR2 YFSETQ. Written as DNA, the CDR3 is TGCGCCAGCAGCTTGACTTTCACCTATGCGGGACAAGGGGAATACGAGCAGTACTTC. It yields the protein CASSLTFTYAGQGEYEQYF.

This clone was detected only once. The genes are TRBV7-2 and TRBJ1-1; 9 bases are a match to TRBD1. This CDR3 has 19 amino acids. Per germline, CDR1 SGHTA and CDR2 FQGNSA. Trimming cost V 5 bases and J 1 base; bases outside gene matches: 17. The CDR3 nucleotides read TGTGCCAGCAGCCTCCACCTAGGGCCGGGACAGGGAAGGAACACTGAAGCTTTCTTT. This gives the protein CASSLHLGPGQGRNTEAFF.

This rearrangement joins TRBV6-5 to TRBJ2-7; possible D gene TRBD1, 6 bases. Looked up from germline, CDR1 is MNHEY and CDR2 is SVGAGI. V was pared by 5 bases and J by 5 bases, with 10 bases between. The CDR3 sequence is 12 residues long. The CDR3 DNA is TGTGCCAGCAGTAACAGGGTCCACGAGCAGTACTTC. It specifies CASSNRVHEQYF.

The rearrangement links TRBV6-4 to TRBJ2-1, with 11 nucleotides matching TRBD2. CDR1 is MRHNA and CDR2 is SNTAGT in the germline V gene. The CDR3 covers 14 residues. V lost 4 bases to trimming and J lost 6 bases; unmatched junction nucleotides: 2. In DNA, the CDR3 is TGTGCCAGCAGTGTAGCGGGAGGGAGCAATGAGCAGTTCTTC. Protein sequence: CASSVAGGSNEQFF.

The chain recombines TRBV10-3 with TRBJ1-6; D is unresolved. The V and J ends lost 3 bases and 10 bases respectively, with 13 bases between them. This CDR3 has 14 residues. Germline V lookup: CDR1 ENHRY, CDR2 SYGVKD. Written as DNA, the CDR3 is TGTGCCATCAGTGATTCATTTGGGCAGTCACCCCTCCACTTT. Translating it yields CAISDSFGQSPLHF.

The genes are TRBV5-1 and TRBJ2-1, with a weak D call TRBD1 (6 bases). CDR1 and CDR2 from the germline V gene are SGHRS and YFSETQ. The CDR3 spans 15 residues. Trimming left V 0 bases short and J 5 bases short, with 12 bases between. The CDR3 DNA reads as TGCGCCAGCAGCTTGGGTGGACAGTATAACAATGAGCAGTTCTTC. Translation: CASSLGGQYNNEQFF. The full variable domain, completed using reference TRBV5-1 and TRBJ2-1, is KAGVTQTPRYLIKTRGQQVTLSCSPISGHRSVSWYQQTPGQGLQFLFEYFSETQRNKGNFPGRFSGRQFSNSRSEMNVSTLELGDSALYLCASSLGGQYNNEQFFGPGTRLTVL.

This clone was seen a handful of times. J is TRBJ1-2 and V is TRBV27, with TRBD1 as a possible D gene (5 bases). This CDR3 is 13 amino acids long. Germline V gene lookup returns CDR1 MNHEY and CDR2 SMNVEV (reference sequence). V was trimmed by 6 bases and J by 4 bases, leaving 12 bases between them. The CDR3 loop reads CASSYDGAYGYTF. The CDR3, as DNA: TGTGCCAGCAGCTACGACGGGGCCTATGGCTACACCTTC.

This chain links TRBV7-9 with TRBJ2-2; D ambiguous. This CDR3 is built from 15 residues. Trimming pared 2 bases from V and 6 bases from J, leaving 13 bases between. Germline assignment: CDR1 SEHNR and CDR2 FQNEAQ (reference sequence). CDR3 DNA sequence: TGTGCCAGCAGCTTAAGCTCCGGGCACGCCGGGGAGCTGTTTTTT. Encoded protein: CASSLSSGHAGELFF. Looking up the rest from reference TRBV7-9 and TRBJ2-2 gives the full variable domain: DTGVSQNPRHKITKRGQNVTFRCDPISEHNRLYWYRQTLGQGPEFLTYFQNEAQLEKSRLLSDRFSAERPKGSFSTLEIQRTEQGDSAMYLCASSLSSGHAGELFFGEGSRLTVL.

The V and J genes are TRBV18 and TRBJ2-5, with 7 bases fitting TRBD1. Germline loops: CDR1 KGHSH, CDR2 LQKENI. The CDR3 is made up of 12 amino acids. V lost 6 bases to trimming and J lost 2 bases; unmatched junction nucleotides: 0. The CDR3 nucleotides are TGTGCCAGCTCGGGACAGCAAGAGACCCAGTACTTC. This encodes CASSGQQETQYF.

The DNA of the CDR3 is TGTGCCAGCAGCTCCGGACAACTTAACTATGGCTACACCTTC. Translating gives CASSSGQLNYGYTF. The chain combines TRBV5-4 with TRBJ1-2, with TRBD1 as a possible D gene (5 bases). CDR1 and CDR2 from the germline V gene are SGHNT and YYREEE (reference sequence). CDR3 length equals 14 residues. Trimming cost V 3 bases and J 1 base, with 10 bases left between them.

V usage is TRBV6-4 and J usage is TRBJ2-2; TRBD2 agrees at 8 bases. Per germline, CDR1 MRHNA and CDR2 SNTAGT. There are 14 residues in the CDR3. Trimming cost V 0 bases and J 7 bases; bases outside gene matches: 1. This CDR3 reads CASSDSAGGGELFF. CDR3 DNA: TGTGCCAGCAGTGACTCCGCGGGAGGCGGGGAGCTGTTTTTT.

V and J are TRBV6-5 and TRBJ2-3; the D gene could be TRBD1 or TRBD2 (5 bases each). The germline V and J ends were trimmed by 4 bases and 5 bases, with 10 bases remaining between them. Germline CDR1 is MNHEY and CDR2 is SVGAGI. This CDR3 has 13 residues. The CDR3 region has the DNA TGTGCCAGCAGTTGGGACCGCAAAGATACGCAGTATTTT. Amino acids: CASSWDRKDTQYF.

This clone appeared a few times. V usage is TRBV18 and J usage is TRBJ2-5; D perhaps matches TRBD1 (5 bases). The CDR3 covers 15 residues. From germline, CDR1 is KGHSH and CDR2 LQKENI. V was pared by 3 bases and J by 3 bases, with 14 bases between. CDR3 region: CASSPSRQGKETQYF. In nucleotides, the CDR3 is TGTGCCAGCTCACCGTCGCGCCAGGGCAAAGAGACCCAGTACTTC.

The chain recombines TRBV6-5 with TRBJ1-1; D not resolved. V was cut by 2 bases and J by 4 bases, with 11 bases left in between. There are 14 residues in the CDR3. CDR1 MNHEY and CDR2 SVGAGI come from the germline V gene. This CDR3 reads CASSYDPKATEAFF. The CDR3 bases are TGTGCCAGCAGTTACGACCCTAAAGCCACTGAAGCTTTCTTT.

This rearrangement joins TRBV10-3 to TRBJ1-5; no clear D gene. Germline assignment: CDR1 ENHRY and CDR2 SYGVKD. This CDR3 comprises 13 residues. Trimming stripped 1 base from V and 10 bases from J, with 11 bases between. DNA for the CDR3: TGTGCCATCAGTGAGTTACAGTTTAGCCCCCAGCATTTT. As protein: CAISELQFSPQHF.

CDR3 nucleotides: TGTGCCAGCAGTGAAACCGGGGGGCTTATCAGTAACTATGGCTACACCTTC. This gives the protein CASSETGGLISNYGYTF. J is TRBJ1-2 and V is TRBV2, with D perhaps matching TRBD1 (6 bases). There are 17 residues in the CDR3. Germline values: CDR1 SNHLY, CDR2 FYNNEI. Trimming shortened V by 2 bases and J by 1 base, and 17 bases separated the two germline ends.

There are a few counts of this clone. The chain is built from TRBV18 and TRBJ1-4, with unresolved D. The CDR3 is 14 amino acids. The V and J ends lost 4 bases and 2 bases respectively, with 8 bases between them. Germline CDR1 reads KGHSH; CDR2 reads LQKENI. The CDR3 nucleotides are TGTGCCAGCTCACGGACCCCGACTAATGAAAAACTGTTTTTT. Its protein product is CASSRTPTNEKLFF.

The gene calls are TRBV7-2 and TRBJ1-2; no reliable D call. Per germline, CDR1 SGHTA and CDR2 FQGNSA. The CDR3 spans 13 residues. Trimming took off 7 bases at V and 6 bases at J, with 15 bases between the two ends. The CDR3 sequence is CASNQYVYDGYTF. CDR3 coding DNA: TGTGCCAGCAATCAATACGTTTATGATGGCTACACCTTC.

Concerning this clone itself: The junction does not match germline at one end; this may be a read error. The chain joins TRBV6-1 to TRBJ2-3; 10 bases fit TRBD2. Germline values: CDR1 MNHNS, CDR2 SASEGT. This CDR3 has 15 amino acids. The CDR3 loop reads CAGSEAGGRGDTQYF. DNA for the CDR3: TGTGCCGGCAGTGAAGCGGGAGGGCGTGGAGATACGCAGTATTTT.

This chain uses TRBV7-6 with TRBJ1-1; D is uncertain. V was shortened by 1 base and J by 4 bases, with 10 bases between the two germline ends. This CDR3 spans 14 amino acids. Germline CDR1 and CDR2: SGHVS and FNYEAQ. The CDR3 bases are TGTGCCAGCAGCTTAGGTGGGATGGGCACTGAAGCTTTCTTT. Protein: CASSLGGMGTEAFF. The full variable domain, in which reference TRBV7-6 and TRBJ1-1 provide the parts outside the CDR3, is GAGVSQSPRYKVTKRGQDVALRCDPISGHVSLYWYRQALGQGPEFLTYFNYEAQQDKSGLPNDRFSAERPEGSISTLTIQRTEQRDSAMYRCASSLGGMGTEAFFGQGTRLTVV.